This T cell receptor (beta chain) was captured in a study of blood T cell repertoires in COVID-19. CDR1 and CDR2 from the germline V gene are GTSNPN and SVGIG (reference sequence). Trimming left V 5 bases short and J 3 bases short, with 15 bases between. CDR3 length equals 14 residues. Per the authors' pipeline: Scientists estimated how many nucleated cells there were by amplifying reference gene primers. The assay was immunoSEQ multiplex PCR, and TCRdb's table has in-frame clones only and misses some. That table is the source of V, J and clone size, and D and trimming were worked out from the DNA. The sample has some 150,000 clones; approximately 89% are singletons.

The J gene is TRBJ2-3, the V gene TRBV30; maybe TRBD2 (7 bases). The TCR comes from a human donor in a cohort sampled during active COVID-19. The specimen sequenced was peripheral blood. In nucleotides, the CDR3 is TGTGCCTGGGGGCCCCGGGGGGCGACAGATACGCAGTATTTT. Its translation: CAWGPRGATDTQYF.